The 19 T cell receptor beta chains listed next were all sequenced from one sample in a study of cytomegalovirus exposure and HLA in healthy donors (dated by TCRdb to between 2016 and 2019). The library was prepared using the immunoSEQ multiplex PCR assay. For the multiplex PCR, a mixture combining 60 forward primers for TCR Vbeta segments and 13 reverse primers for TCR Jbeta segments was used. In its TCRdb copy, this immuneACCESS table keeps in-frame sequences only and misses some clones. Where compared with another copy, unresolved V genes explain less than half of these, and the others have no known cause. This sample comprises around 150,000 clones, 80% of them detected only once. The top ten clonotypes cover over 4% of the sample. The sample comprised PBMCs. The receptors were gathered from a man aged 25 to 40 in good health.

The chain couples TRBV5-1 to TRBJ2-5, with 13 positions matching TRBD2. Near its end, the DNA agrees better with TRBJ2-7, so the J call may be wrong. The CDR3 length is 20 residues. Germline CDR1 SGHRS, CDR2 YFSETQ. The CDR3 coding sequence is TGCGCCAGCAGCTCTCAAGATTTTACTAGGACTAGCGGGAGTCCCTACGAGCAGTACTTC. It translates to CASSSQDFTRTSGSPYEQYF.

The rearrangement joins TRBV7-9 to TRBJ2-3; 15 nucleotides align to TRBD2. J was trimmed by 3 bases and V by 5 bases; bases with no gene match: 6. Germline values: CDR1 SEHNR, CDR2 FQNEAQ (reference sequence). This CDR3 comprises 17 residues. The CDR3: CASSARTSGRATDTQYF. The CDR3, as DNA: TGTGCCAGCAGCGCACGGACTAGCGGGAGGGCGACAGATACGCAGTATTTT.

The chain joins TRBV7-3 to TRBJ1-1, with TRBD1 as a possible D gene (5 bases). The CDR3 loop spans 14 amino acids. The V and J ends lost 4 bases and 8 bases respectively, with 17 bases between them. The germline V gene has CDR1 SGHTA and CDR2 FQGTGA. CDR3 in amino acids: CASSSNSGTEEAFF. CDR3 nucleotide sequence: TGTGCCAGCAGCTCAAACTCCGGGACTGAAGAAGCTTTCTTT.

This clone was detected once. This rearrangement joins TRBV10-2 to TRBJ2-1; 9 bases fit TRBD2. The ends lost 3 bases at V and 7 bases at J; junction bases unmatched: 7. This CDR3 has 15 amino acids. Looked up from germline, CDR1 is WSHSY and CDR2 is SAAADI. This chain's CDR3 is CASSDALREGNEQFF. The CDR3 DNA follows: TGCGCCAGCAGTGACGCCTTGCGGGAGGGGAATGAGCAGTTCTTC.

This chain uses TRBV7-2 with TRBJ1-1; D gene unclear. CDR1 and CDR2 from the germline V gene are SGHTA and FQGNSA. There are 13 residues in the CDR3. Trimming took 5 bases from V and 0 from J, leaving 7 bases between them. The chain's CDR3 is CASSVHMNTEAFF. The CDR3 nucleotides are TGTGCCAGCAGCGTTCACATGAACACTGAAGCTTTCTTT. The complete variable domain, with remaining parts taken from reference TRBV7-2 and TRBJ1-1, reads GAGVSQSPSNKVTEKGKDVELRCDPISGHTALYWYRQSLGQGLEFLIYFQGNSAPDKSGLPSDRFSAERTGGSVSTLTIQRTQQEDSAVYLCASSVHMNTEAFFGQGTRLTVV.

This chain links TRBV5-4 with TRBJ1-1, with 7 nucleotides matching TRBD1. The CDR3 is 14 amino acids. Germline CDR1 SGHNT, CDR2 YYREEE (reference sequence). The V segment lost 0 bases and the J segment 7 bases; nucleotides outside the gene matches: 6. The CDR3 loop is CASSLVGGGNEAFF. CDR3 coding DNA: TGTGCCAGCAGCTTGGTAGGGGGCGGCAATGAAGCTTTCTTT.

In this sample, this clone turned up a few times. CDR3 nucleotides: TGTGCCAGTAGTATAGAGGTGGGGGGGCGCAGGAGTCAAGCTTTCTTT. It codes for CASSIEVGGRRSQAFF. V is TRBV19 and J is TRBJ1-1, with D tentatively TRBD1 (6 bases). V was trimmed by 0 bases and J by 9 bases, leaving 20 bases between them. The germline CDR1 and CDR2 sequences are LNHDA and SQIVND (reference sequence). This CDR3 is 16 amino acids long.

The DNA for the CDR3 is TGTGCCAGCAGCTTTCAAAGAGGACTAGCCACAGATACGCAGTATTTT. Protein sequence: CASSFQRGLATDTQYF. V gene TRBV7-8 combines with J gene TRBJ2-3; 8 bases are shared with TRBD2. CDR3 length: 16 amino acids. The V segment lost 3 bases and the J segment 2 bases; nucleotides outside the gene matches: 7. Germline V lookup: CDR1 SGHVS, CDR2 FQNEAQ.

This clone has more than one count but fewer than ten. Additional DNA sequences in this sample encode the identical CDR3. CDR3 DNA sequence: TGTGCCAGCAGTTACGGGATCATGGGAGATGAAGCTTTCTTT. It translates to CASSYGIMGDEAFF. The J gene is TRBJ1-1, the V gene TRBV6-5; no firm D call. The germline CDR1 and CDR2 sequences are MNHEY and SVGAGI. The ends were cut back, 2 bases at V and 7 bases at J, with 14 bases in the middle. The CDR3 has 14 residues.

The chain has TRBV30 and TRBJ1-2; a possible D gene is TRBD1 (6 bases). Between the trimmed V and J ends, which lost 0 bases and 8 bases, there was a span of 7 bases. Germline loops: CDR1 GTSNPN, CDR2 SVGIG (reference sequence). This CDR3 spans 11 amino acids. CDR3 nucleotides: TGTGCCTGGAGTGTAGGGGGAGGCTACACCTTC. It is translated as CAWSVGGGYTF.

This chain links TRBV11-1 with TRBJ2-5; D is ambiguous. The J call may be incorrect, as the DNA end agrees better with TRBJ2-7. The germline V gene has CDR1 SGHAT and CDR2 FQDESV (reference sequence). The CDR3 extends over 12 amino acids. CDR3 residues: CASSLGAYEQYF. DNA for the CDR3: TGTGCCAGCAGCTTAGGGGCCTACGAGCAGTACTTC.

The genes are TRBV11-3 and TRBJ1-1; 7 nucleotides align to TRBD1. Germline V gives CDR1 SGHNT, CDR2 YENEEA. J was trimmed by 3 bases and V by 5 bases; bases with no gene match: 3. The CDR3 totals 13 residues. The CDR3 region has the DNA TGTGCCAGCAGCCCAGGACAGGACACTGAAGCTTTCTTT. Encoded protein: CASSPGQDTEAFF.

This clone was seen only a few times. The chain has TRBV18 and TRBJ1-3, with D possibly TRBD1 on 5 matching bases. CDR3 size: 16 residues. Germline-derived CDR1 and CDR2 are KGHSH and LQKENI. V dropped 3 bases and J dropped 0 bases, with 12 bases sitting between them. The CDR3 region is CASSPGTPGSGNTIYF. The DNA of the CDR3 is TGTGCCAGCTCACCCGGGACTCCCGGCTCTGGAAACACCATATATTTT.

The J gene is TRBJ1-3, the V gene TRBV2; D ambiguous. This CDR3 is built from 14 residues. Trimming pared 4 bases from V and 2 bases from J, leaving 9 bases between. From germline, CDR1 is SNHLY and CDR2 FYNNEI. This chain's CDR3 is CASSGHVTGNTIYF. The DNA for the CDR3 is TGTGCCAGCAGTGGACACGTTACTGGAAACACCATATATTTT.

In its sample, this clone was seen a few times. The V call is TRBV11-2, the J call TRBJ2-7; TRBD1 agrees at 9 bases. J gave up 10 bases and V 4 bases, and 5 bases lay outside the gene matches. Per the germline V gene, CDR1 is SGHAT and CDR2 is FQNNGV. This CDR3 comprises 12 residues. CDR3 coding DNA: TGTGCCAGCAGCTCGGACAGGGGTCTTCAGTACTTC. This encodes CASSSDRGLQYF.

V and J are TRBV9 and TRBJ2-1; 8 bases agree with TRBD2. Germline CDR1 is SGDLS and CDR2 is YYNGEE. The V gene end was trimmed by 1 base and the J gene end by 3 bases; junction bases not matched to a gene: 0. The CDR3 spans 14 residues. The CDR3 nucleotides are TGTGCCAGCAGCGTAACTAGCGGCTACAATGAGCAGTTCTTC. Its protein is CASSVTSGYNEQFF.

This chain links TRBV7-3 with TRBJ2-1; 11 bases fit TRBD2. The trim removed 4 bases at V and 8 bases at J, leaving 10 bases unmatched. This CDR3 region has 16 residues. Germline loops: CDR1 SGHTA, CDR2 FQGTGA. CDR3 coding DNA: TGTGCCAGCAGCTCTAAGACTAGCGGGATATCACATGAGCAGTTCTTC. It specifies CASSSKTSGISHEQFF.

This clone appeared a single time. This chain connects TRBV18 to TRBJ2-2, with D perhaps matching TRBD1 (6 bases). Germline CDR1 reads KGHSH; CDR2 reads LQKENI. V shed 4 bases and J shed 0 bases, with 15 bases lying between them. This CDR3 has 17 amino acids. The CDR3 spells CASSRSLGATNTGELFF. For the CDR3, the DNA is TGTGCCAGCTCACGTTCGTTGGGGGCTACGAACACCGGGGAGCTGTTTTTT.

J is TRBJ2-1 and V is TRBV7-2; 15 nucleotides align to TRBD2. The CDR3 length is 16 residues. Trimming cost V 7 bases and J 7 bases; bases outside gene matches: 8. Germline V lookup: CDR1 SGHTA, CDR2 FQGNSA. CDR3 bases: TGTGCCAGCACCCTCGGGACTAGCGGGAGGTGGAATGAGCAGTTCTTC. Translated: CASTLGTSGRWNEQFF.